This TCR beta chain is drawn from a study of blood T cell repertoires in COVID-19. About the study: Acute-phase and convalescent COVID-19 samples originated in the United States, Italy and Spain.

V was pared by 7 bases and J by 7 bases, with 8 bases of the junction left unmatched. CDR3 length: 14 amino acids. Per germline, CDR1 SGHNT and CDR2 YYREEE (reference sequence). The assay was immunoSEQ multiplex PCR, and TCRdb's table has in-frame clones only and misses some. The data contain hundreds of thousands of clones, more than 70% of them singletons. Sequencing used PBMCs or T cells enriched from blood (not recorded which). The chain links TRBV5-4 to TRBJ2-3; 11 bases agree with TRBD2. The source of this sequence is a young man with acute COVID-19. The CDR3 DNA reads as TGTGCCAGCCATACTAGCGGGGGAGTGTATACGCAGTATTTT. Translated, it gives CASHTSGGVYTQYF.